These 32 T cell receptor beta chains share one sample of origin, sequenced in a study of early T cells in non-severe SARS-CoV-2 infection listed by TCRdb under 2021. Library method: 5' RACE. TCRdb records NextSeq 500 as the sequencer. In-frame beta chains were kept once TCRdb had trimmed the public reads at Q25 with fastp and called clones with MiXCR. Under each unique CDR3 protein, matching rows form one entry showing the most common genes and DNA. The sample profile shows approximately 84,000 distinct CDR3 sequences; around 14% of them were found once. Around 5.1% of the sample is held by the ten biggest clonotypes. The sequencing sample was made of whole blood. The receptors shown here come from an adult who was a healthcare worker with PCR-confirmed SARS-CoV-2 infection or an uninfected control (not recorded which).

The table lists this clonotype with many counts. V usage is TRBV2 and J usage is TRBJ1-5; tentatively, D is TRBD1 (6 bases). Between the trimmed V and J ends, which lost 0 bases and 6 bases, there was a span of 12 bases. Germline CDR1 is SNHLY and CDR2 is FYNNEI. There are 15 residues in the CDR3. The CDR3 DNA sequence: TGTGCCAGCAGTGAAGCTTCATCCAGGGGTCAGCCCCAGCATTTT. Its protein product is CASSEASSRGQPQHF. Full variable domain (remainder filled in from reference TRBV2 and TRBJ1-5): EPEVTQTPSHQVTQMGQEVILRCVPISNHLYFYWYRQILGQKVEFLVSFYNNEISEKSEIFDDQFSVERPDGSNFTLKIRSTKLEDSAMYFCASSEASSRGQPQHFGDGTRLSIL.

The chain joins TRBV21-1 to TRBJ2-1. TRBV21-1 is given as a pseudogene. This CDR3 region has 12 residues. CDR3 loop: CASSKDYNEQFF. The CDR3 DNA reads TGTGCCAGCAGCAAAGACTACAATGAGCAGTTCTTC.

This chain uses TRBV29-1 with TRBJ2-5; no clear D. V gave up 3 bases and J gave up 2 bases, with 13 bases separating them. Germline lookup yields CDR1 SQVTM and CDR2 ANQGSEA. The CDR3 totals 14 residues. The CDR3, as DNA: TGCAGCGTTGATCCAGGAAGGGTGCAAGAGACCCAGTACTTC. Protein sequence: CSVDPGRVQETQYF. Full variable domain (missing parts from reference TRBV29-1 and TRBJ2-5): SAVISQKPSRDICQRGTSLTIQCQVDSQVTMMFWYRQQPGQSLTLIATANQGSEATYESGFVIDKFPISRPNLTFSTLTVSNMSPEDSSIYLCSVDPGRVQETQYFGPGTRLLVL.

This clonotype has at least ten counts. The J gene is TRBJ2-7, the V gene TRBV12-3 or TRBV12-4; 9 nucleotides agree with TRBD1. CDR3 size: 16 residues. Losses at the gene ends were 7 bases for V and 3 bases for J; bases not matched to a gene: 13. The CDR3, as DNA: TGTGCCAGCACCTCGGGACAGGGTGTCGGAATCTACGAGCAGTACTTC. It yields the protein CASTSGQGVGIYEQYF.

This clonotype was counted at least ten times. The genes are TRBV6-1 and TRBJ2-2; D is ambiguous. Germline lookup yields CDR1 MNHNS and CDR2 SASEGT. Deletions cut 2 bases from V and 6 bases from J, with 7 bases between. The CDR3 is 13 residues long. CDR3 nucleotides: TGTGCCAGCAGTGAAAGGCGTCCCGGGGAGCTGTTTTTT. Its translation is CASSERRPGELFF.

The chain joins TRBV28 to TRBJ1-2; weak D call: TRBD1 (6 bases). Trimming left V 8 bases short and J 8 bases short, with 21 bases between. Germline V gene sequence: CDR1 MDHEN, CDR2 SYDVKM. This CDR3 spans 14 amino acids. The CDR3 sequence is CASGLTGSSPGYTF. CDR3 DNA: TGTGCCAGCGGCCTCACAGGGTCCTCCCCCGGCTACACCTTC.

This clonotype was seen only a few times. The genes are TRBV9 and TRBJ1-2; D perhaps matches TRBD1 (5 bases). The V and J ends lost 4 bases and 6 bases respectively, with 19 bases between them. The germline V gene encodes CDR1 SGDLS and CDR2 YYNGEE. The CDR3 consists of 15 residues. CDR3 in DNA: TGTGCCAGCAGCCCCCCCCCGGGGGGACGTCATGGCTACACCTTC. This translates into CASSPPPGGRHGYTF.

V and J are TRBV7-2 and TRBJ2-5, with D perhaps matching TRBD2 (6 bases). This CDR3 is built from 17 residues. With 5 bases removed from V and 5 bases from J, the gap between germline ends came to 24 bases. The germline gives CDR1 SGHTA, CDR2 FQGNSA. CDR3 DNA: TGTGCCAGCAGCCCCGACGGCCGGACTACCCTCCGGGAGACCCAGTACTTC. Translation: CASSPDGRTTLRETQYF.

This clonotype has at least ten counts. The rearrangement uses TRBV28 and TRBJ2-2, with a possible D match to TRBD2 (5 bases). The CDR3 runs to 13 residues. V was cut by 3 bases and J by 5 bases, with 7 bases left in between. The germline V gene has CDR1 MDHEN and CDR2 SYDVKM. CDR3 bases: TGTGCCAGCAGTTTGGGAGCGACCGGGGAGCTGTTTTTT. Its translation is CASSLGATGELFF.

This clonotype was seen a few times. This chain connects TRBV28 to TRBJ1-2, with D unresolved. The CDR3 is 13 residues long. The V end was cut by 5 bases, the J end by 6 bases, with 13 bases between. Per germline, CDR1 MDHEN and CDR2 SYDVKM. CDR3: CASSGPADHGYTF. DNA of the CDR3: TGTGCCAGCAGTGGTCCGGCAGACCATGGCTACACCTTC.

This clonotype was counted a few times. The chain is built from TRBV3-1 and TRBJ1-1; no firm D call. Per the germline V gene, CDR1 is LGHDT and CDR2 is YNNKEL (reference sequence). This CDR3 has 13 residues. Between the trimmed V and J ends, which lost 1 base and 8 bases, there was a span of 11 bases. CDR3 sequence (DNA): TGTGCCAGCAGCCAAGGCCAGCCAGTGGAAGCTTTCTTT. Translated: CASSQGQPVEAFF.

This clonotype was recorded a few times. The CDR3 DNA is TGTGCCAGCAGTGACTCCTTCTATGGCTACACCTTC. This gives the protein CASSDSFYGYTF. The gene calls are TRBV25-1 and TRBJ1-2; D gene unclear. Trimming pared 3 bases from V and 4 bases from J, leaving 6 bases between. This CDR3 region has 12 residues. Germline V gene data show CDR1 as MGHDK and CDR2 as SYGVNS.

The CDR3 spells CASSVRQGATGELFF. The CDR3 nucleotides are TGTGCCAGCAGCGTAAGACAGGGTGCCACCGGGGAGCTGTTTTTT. V and J are TRBV9 and TRBJ2-2; 7 positions agree with TRBD1. Germline-derived CDR1 and CDR2 are SGDLS and YYNGEE. V was clipped by 1 base and J by 4 bases; unmatched bases: 4. The CDR3 is made up of 15 amino acids.

In its sample, this clonotype was seen a few times. This chain connects TRBV29-1 to TRBJ1-1, with 7 bases matching TRBD1. Germline V gene sequence: CDR1 SQVTM, CDR2 ANQGSEA. The CDR3 extends over 11 amino acids. V lost 7 bases to trimming and J lost 8 bases; unmatched junction nucleotides: 7. CDR3 bases: TGCAGCGCGGGCAGGGGGACGGAAGCTTTCTTT. Amino acid sequence: CSAGRGTEAFF.

This clonotype was detected ten times or more. The CDR3 DNA sequence: TGTGCCAGCAGCCACGGACAGGGGAACACTGAAGCTTTCTTT. Protein: CASSHGQGNTEAFF. This rearrangement joins TRBV3-1 to TRBJ1-1, with TRBD1 matching over 8 bases. Unmatched junction bases numbered 1, after V lost 3 bases and J lost 1 base. The length of the CDR3 is 14 residues. The V gene's germline CDR1 is LGHDT and CDR2 YNNKEL (reference sequence).

V gene TRBV28 combines with J gene TRBJ2-1, with D maybe TRBD1 (8 bases). Trimming stripped 7 bases from V and 5 bases from J, with 12 bases between. This CDR3 region has 13 residues. CDR1 is MDHEN and CDR2 is SYDVKM in the germline V gene. The CDR3, as DNA: TGTGCCAGCAAACAGGGGGGGAACAATGAGCAGTTCTTC. This encodes CASKQGGNNEQFF.

A word on this clonotype: Being one base from a much bigger clone, this may be a read error. V usage is TRBV5-1 and J usage is TRBJ2-3; 7 nucleotides line up with TRBD2. This CDR3 has 17 amino acids. The germline V gene encodes CDR1 SGHRS and CDR2 YFSETQ. In nucleotides, the CDR3 is TGCGCCAGCAGCTTCTCCTCTTCTAGCGGAGTCACAGATACGCCGTATTTT. Its translation: CASSFSSSSGVTDTPYF.

This clonotype was seen only a few times. The chain has TRBV11-1 and TRBJ2-1; TRBD2 agrees at 7 bases. The V gene end was trimmed by 6 bases and the J gene end by 2 bases; junction bases not matched to a gene: 10. Per germline, CDR1 SGHAT and CDR2 FQDESV (reference sequence). The CDR3 loop spans 16 amino acids. This CDR3 is CASRLRAGLTYNEQFF. CDR3 nucleotide sequence: TGTGCCAGCAGACTAAGAGCGGGACTCACCTACAATGAGCAGTTCTTC.

The chain uses TRBV20-1 and TRBJ1-1, with D uncertain. Per germline, CDR1 DFQATT and CDR2 SNEGSKA (reference sequence). Trimming cost V 2 bases and J 0 bases, with 10 bases left between them. The CDR3 runs 14 residues. The CDR3, as DNA: TGCAGTGCTAGAACGGAGCGGGTGAACACTGAAGCTTTCTTT. Translation gives CSARTERVNTEAFF.

This clonotype was found many times. This chain uses TRBV29-1 with TRBJ2-7, with D perhaps TRBD2 (6 bases). The CDR3 covers 12 residues. Germline lookup yields CDR1 SQVTM and CDR2 ANQGSEA. The ends were cut back, 5 bases at V and 1 base at J, with 9 bases in the middle. In DNA form, the CDR3 reads TGCAGCGTTTCGGAGGGATCCTACGAGCAGTACTTC. Its protein is CSVSEGSYEQYF.

A few counts support this clonotype. The chain recombines TRBV7-9 with TRBJ2-2, with D perhaps TRBD2 (6 bases). The length of the CDR3 is 14 residues. V lost 0 bases, J lost 8 bases, and 10 bases lay in between. CDR1 is SEHNR and CDR2 is FQNEAQ in the germline V gene (reference sequence). CDR3 DNA sequence: TGTGCCAGCAGCTTAGCTCGCCTAGCGGGGGAGCTGTTTTTT. Translation: CASSLARLAGELFF.

The V call is TRBV4-3, the J call TRBJ1-6, with 8 nucleotides matching TRBD1. This CDR3 is built from 16 residues. J gave up 9 bases and V 1 base, and 8 bases lay outside the gene matches. CDR1 and CDR2 (germline): LGHNA, YSLEER. The CDR3, as DNA: TGCGCCAGCAGCCAAGCCGGTTATGGACAGGGTTCACCCCTCCACTTT. This translates into CASSQAGYGQGSPLHF.

There are a few counts of this clonotype. The rearrangement joins TRBV11-2 to TRBJ2-3; no clear D. V shed 0 bases and J shed 2 bases, with 9 bases lying between them. Germline CDR1 is SGHAT and CDR2 is FQNNGV. The CDR3 totals 15 residues. The CDR3 loop reads CASSLDHGDTDTQYF. The CDR3, as DNA: TGTGCCAGCAGCTTAGATCATGGGGACACAGATACGCAGTATTTT.

There are many counts of this clonotype. J is TRBJ2-1 and V is TRBV18, with 16 bases aligning to TRBD2. There are 18 residues in the CDR3. Germline CDR1 is KGHSH and CDR2 is LQKENI. The J segment lost 0 bases and the V segment lost 4 bases, leaving 3 bases of the junction unmatched. CDR3 amino acids: CASSRGLAGGSSYNEQFF. CDR3 bases: TGTGCCAGCTCACGGGGACTAGCGGGAGGGTCCTCCTACAATGAGCAGTTCTTC.

The chain couples TRBV7-8 to TRBJ1-1; 7 nucleotides line up with TRBD1. J was trimmed by 1 base and V by 5 bases; bases with no gene match: 4. Germline V gene lookup returns CDR1 SGHVS and CDR2 FQNEAQ. The CDR3 has 14 amino acids. The CDR3 coding sequence is TGTGCCAGCAGCCCCGGGACAGCGAACACTGAAGCTTTCTTT. This gives the protein CASSPGTANTEAFF.

This rearrangement joins TRBV5-1 to TRBJ2-3; 9 bases fit TRBD2. This CDR3 is built from 15 residues. V dropped 4 bases and J dropped 5; count of bases not matched to a gene: 8. The germline gives CDR1 SGHRS, CDR2 YFSETQ. The CDR3 reads CASSGIAGAGDTQYF. The CDR3 nucleotides read TGCGCCAGCAGCGGGATAGCGGGAGCGGGAGATACGCAGTATTTT.

This clonotype was picked up a small number of times. V gene TRBV6-2 or TRBV6-3 combines with J gene TRBJ2-7; 12 nucleotides match TRBD2. V dropped 4 bases and J dropped 1; count of bases not matched to a gene: 8. The CDR3 spans 17 residues. The germline V gene has CDR1 MNHEY and CDR2 SVGEGT. This CDR3 is CASSLTMTSGSSYEQYF. Here the CDR3 DNA reads TGTGCCAGCAGTTTAACCATGACTAGCGGGAGTTCCTACGAGCAGTACTTC.

This clonotype appeared many times. The chain couples TRBV6-2 or TRBV6-3 to TRBJ2-3; 10 nucleotides line up with TRBD2. J lost 2 bases, V lost 5 bases, and 7 bases had no gene match. The CDR3 is 16 residues long. CDR1 is MNHEY and CDR2 is SVGEGT in the germline V gene. CDR3 coding DNA: TGTGCCAGCAGTCCTTCCAGCGGGAGGGTCACAGATACGCAGTATTTT. This translates into CASSPSSGRVTDTQYF.

This clonotype turned up a few times. The genes are TRBV28 and TRBJ1-5; D perhaps matches TRBD1 (5 bases). V was trimmed by 6 bases and J by 2 bases, leaving 14 bases between them. The CDR3 contains 15 residues. Germline V lookup: CDR1 MDHEN, CDR2 SYDVKM. CDR3 region: CASSPSGSGNQPQHF. CDR3 coding DNA: TGTGCCAGCAGCCCCTCAGGGTCCGGCAATCAGCCCCAGCATTTT.

This clonotype was recorded a few times. This chain connects TRBV7-6 to TRBJ1-5, with TRBD1 as a possible D gene (6 bases). The CDR3 length is 15 residues. Germline V gene data show CDR1 as SGHVS and CDR2 as FNYEAQ. The V and J ends lost 5 bases and 1 base respectively, with 12 bases between them. The CDR3 loop is CASSQDSFSNQPQHF. CDR3 DNA: TGTGCCAGCAGCCAGGACAGTTTCAGCAATCAGCCCCAGCATTTT.

This chain links TRBV9 with TRBJ1-1; 10 bases agree with TRBD1. There are 14 residues in the CDR3. V lost 3 bases, J lost 4 bases, and 3 bases stayed unmatched. Germline-derived CDR1 and CDR2 are SGDLS and YYNGEE. In DNA form, the CDR3 reads TGTGCCAGCAGCGGGGGACAGGGGACCACTGAAGCTTTCTTT. Translated, it gives CASSGGQGTTEAFF.

This clonotype turned up a few times. CDR3 sequence: CASSQHGASPLHF. For the CDR3, the DNA is TGTGCCAGCAGCCAACACGGGGCTTCACCCCTCCACTTT. This rearrangement joins TRBV3-1 to TRBJ1-6; possible D gene TRBD1, 5 bases. The CDR3 length is 13 residues. The germline V gene has CDR1 LGHDT and CDR2 YNNKEL (reference sequence). Trimming stripped 2 bases from V and 9 bases from J, with 8 bases between.